This TCR beta chain is drawn from a study of blood T cells in healthy people across ages. This clonotype has a count of ten or more. Alongside a J-beta primer mix, a sample-barcoded 5' primer served in a second PCR lasting about 7 to 12 cycles. In TCRdb, the 5' RACE reads were re-called with MiXCR into one record per CDR3 protein. Seen here are about 400,000 distinct CDR3 sequences, 45% to 65% observed once, and the top ten hold 45% to 65%. The sample comprised blood. The source of this sequence is a man aged 60 to 75 in good health.

The CDR3 region is CSANPQLAGRETQYF. CDR3 bases: TGCAGTGCTAATCCCCAACTAGCGGGAAGGGAGACCCAGTACTTC. The V gene is TRBV20-1, the J gene TRBJ2-5; TRBD2 agrees at 10 bases. V lost 4 bases and J lost 5; bases outside the gene matches: 10. The CDR3 contains 15 residues. Per the germline V gene, CDR1 is DFQATT and CDR2 is SNEGSKA (reference sequence).